Below, 25 T cell receptor beta chains from the same sample are listed, as sequenced in a study of T-cell reconstitution after alpha-beta-depleted transplantation in children. Using unique molecular identifiers, the investigators prepared the TCRbeta library. TCRdb fed the PCR reads into MiXCR, producing one record per CDR3 protein. The sample holds 300,000 to 400,000 distinct CDR3 sequences; roughly 13% are singletons and the top ten take roughly 4.5%. Material: PBMCs, obtained from the stem cell graft. All receptors derive from a human donor who donated a stem cell graft to a child with Fanconi anemia.

This clonotype was found a few times. The chain links TRBV7-9 to TRBJ1-6; maybe TRBD1 (5 bases). This CDR3 is built from 15 residues. The germline V gene encodes CDR1 SEHNR and CDR2 FQNEAQ (reference sequence). Deletions cut 3 bases from V and 10 bases from J, with 16 bases between. DNA of the CDR3: TGTGCCAGCAGCTTTCGGACTCCCGGGGCATCACCCCTCCACTTT. Translating gives CASSFRTPGASPLHF.

This clonotype appeared a few times. The chain joins TRBV7-9 to TRBJ2-1, with D hard to call. V was trimmed by 5 bases and J by 2 bases, leaving 13 bases between them. Per germline, CDR1 SEHNR and CDR2 FQNEAQ (reference sequence). There are 15 residues in the CDR3. This chain's CDR3 is CASSPPTRTYNEQFF. DNA for the CDR3: TGTGCCAGCAGCCCCCCGACGAGGACCTACAATGAGCAGTTCTTC.

The sample holds many counts of this clonotype. For the CDR3, the DNA is TGTGCCAGCAGCACACTGAACACTGAAGCTTTCTTT. This sequence encodes CASSTLNTEAFF. The gene calls are TRBV12-3 or TRBV12-4 and TRBJ1-1; unclear D gene. Trimming left V 6 bases short and J 0 bases short, with 5 bases between. The length of the CDR3 is 12 residues.

In this sample, this clonotype turned up a few times. The V gene is TRBV18, the J gene TRBJ2-7; 7 nucleotides line up with TRBD1. CDR1 is KGHSH, CDR2 LQKENI, per germline. The CDR3 contains 13 residues. The ends lost 3 bases at V and 7 bases at J; junction bases unmatched: 6. The CDR3 reads CASSPDRVGEQYV. The DNA of the CDR3 is TGTGCCAGCTCACCCGACAGGGTCGGAGAGCAGTACGTC.

Many counts were recorded for this clonotype. The chain combines TRBV7-9 with TRBJ1-5, with TRBD1 matching over 7 bases. The ends lost 1 base at V and 7 bases at J; junction bases unmatched: 4. This CDR3 spans 14 amino acids. Germline values: CDR1 SEHNR, CDR2 FQNEAQ (reference sequence). DNA of the CDR3: TGTGCCAGCAGCTTAGTAGGAGGGGGCCAGCCCCAGCATTTT. The encoded protein is CASSLVGGGQPQHF.

This clonotype was counted many times. The chain employs TRBV3-1 and TRBJ2-1; D perhaps matches TRBD2 (7 bases). From germline, CDR1 is LGHDT and CDR2 YNNKEL (reference sequence). Trimming took off 1 base at V and 4 bases at J, with 14 bases between the two ends. The CDR3 sequence is 16 residues long. CDR3 protein: CASSQAPGGKYNEQFF. The CDR3 region has the DNA TGTGCCAGCAGCCAAGCTCCGGGGGGCAAATACAATGAGCAGTTCTTC.

This clonotype showed up just a few times. This chain uses TRBV18 with TRBJ2-7; D might be TRBD2 (6 bases). This CDR3 has 16 amino acids. CDR1 KGHSH and CDR2 LQKENI come from the germline V gene. V was pared by 4 bases and J by 9 bases, with 25 bases between. CDR3 sequence reads: CASSLGPDRGILGQYF. The CDR3 nucleotides are TGTGCCAGCTCACTGGGACCGGATCGGGGGATATTAGGGCAGTACTTC.

The J gene is TRBJ2-1, the V gene TRBV9; 9 nucleotides match TRBD1. This CDR3 is built from 15 residues. Germline lookup yields CDR1 SGDLS and CDR2 YYNGEE. V was clipped by 4 bases and J by 10 bases; unmatched bases: 12. The CDR3, as DNA: TGTGCCAGCAGCTTAGCTGGACAGGGGAGAAGAGAGCAGTTCTTC. It encodes CASSLAGQGRREQFF.

This chain uses TRBV27 with TRBJ2-5, with 7 bases matching TRBD2. Germline loops: CDR1 MNHEY, CDR2 SMNVEV (reference sequence). The CDR3 runs to 15 residues. Trimming removed 2 bases from V and 5 bases from J; junction bases left unmatched: 8. The CDR3 nucleotides are TGTGCCAGCAGTTTAGAGGGGCGGGGGTGGGAGACCCAGTACTTC. It codes for CASSLEGRGWETQYF.

J is TRBJ1-5 and V is TRBV2; D is perhaps TRBD1 (5 bases). CDR1 SNHLY and CDR2 FYNNEI come from the germline V gene. Trimming removed 4 bases at V and 9 bases at J, with 19 bases between. This CDR3 contains 15 residues. Here the CDR3 DNA reads TGTGCCAGCAGTGGTTTTCGTGGGGGTTATAGGCCCCAGCATTTT. This gives the protein CASSGFRGGYRPQHF.

The CDR3 protein is CASSPGGFQNTGELFF. CDR3 nucleotides: TGTGCCAGCTCACCAGGCGGCTTTCAGAACACCGGGGAGCTGTTTTTT. This rearrangement joins TRBV18 to TRBJ2-2; no clear D gene. CDR3 length: 16 residues. The germline V and J ends were trimmed by 2 bases and 1 base, with 11 bases remaining between them. Germline V CDR1 and CDR2: KGHSH, LQKENI.

This clonotype showed up many times. The rearrangement links TRBV19 to TRBJ2-1; the D is unclear. Germline V lookup: CDR1 LNHDA, CDR2 SQIVND (reference sequence). Between the trimmed V and J ends, which lost 1 base and 6 bases, there was a span of 7 bases. CDR3 length: 13 residues. The CDR3: CASSIGLPNEQFF. The CDR3 coding sequence is TGTGCCAGTAGTATAGGATTACCCAATGAGCAGTTCTTC.

This chain joins TRBV11-1 and TRBJ2-2; D uncertain. Germline lookup yields CDR1 SGHAT and CDR2 FQDESV (reference sequence). This CDR3 region has 15 residues. The V end lost 1 base, the J end lost 5 bases, and 11 bases lay between the germline ends. The DNA of the CDR3 is TGTGCCAGCAGCTTAGTGGCCTTTCGTACCGGGGAGCTGTTTTTT. Translated, it gives CASSLVAFRTGELFF. The complete variable domain, with remaining parts taken from reference TRBV11-1 and TRBJ2-2, reads EAEVAQSPRYKITEKSQAVAFWCDPISGHATLYWYRQILGQGPELLVQFQDESVVDDSQLPKDRFSAERLKGVDSTLKIQPAELGDSAMYLCASSLVAFRTGELFFGEGSRLTVL.

This clonotype came up a few times. V and J are TRBV18 and TRBJ2-5; 9 positions agree with TRBD1. V shed 6 bases, J shed 3 bases, and the junction held 20 bases outside the gene matches. The CDR3 consists of 19 residues. Germline V gene lookup returns CDR1 KGHSH and CDR2 LQKENI. CDR3 in DNA: TGTGCCAGCTCGCGTTCCGGGACAGGGACGAGTGGGGTAGAAGAGACCCAGTACTTC. Protein: CASSRSGTGTSGVEETQYF.

The CDR3 DNA reads as TGTGCCAGCAGCCAATCGGGTCGTAATACGCAGTATTTT. Translation gives CASSQSGRNTQYF. The chain links TRBV14 to TRBJ2-3; D is unclear. V was shortened by 2 bases and J by 7 bases, with 10 bases between the two germline ends. Germline V gene data show CDR1 as SGHDN and CDR2 as FVKESK. This CDR3 is 13 amino acids long.

In its sample, this clonotype was seen many times. Written as DNA, the CDR3 is TGTGCCAGCAGCTTCCAGGGCCTAGTCCCCGGGGAGCTGTTTTTT. This gives the protein CASSFQGLVPGELFF. J is TRBJ2-2 and V is TRBV7-2; maybe TRBD1 (5 bases). V was trimmed by 3 bases and J by 6 bases, leaving 14 bases between them. Germline CDR1 is SGHTA and CDR2 is FQGNSA. This CDR3 has 15 residues. Full variable domain (outside the CDR3, taken from reference TRBV7-2 and TRBJ2-2): GAGVSQSPSNKVTEKGKDVELRCDPISGHTALYWYRQSLGQGLEFLIYFQGNSAPDKSGLPSDRFSAERTGGSVSTLTIQRTQQEDSAVYLCASSFQGLVPGELFFGEGSRLTVL.

This clonotype was found a few times. The limits of the CDR3 on the DNA are not certain, so only TCRdb's listed CDR3 is given. The chain uses TRBV19 and TRBJ2-3; no check of the table's D call, TRBD1, against the DNA was made. In germline, CDR1 is LNHDA, CDR2 SQIVND (reference sequence). The CDR3 is 14 residues long, counting both termini. CDR3 sequence reads: CASTSGLGRDTQYF.

A few counts support this clonotype. The chain has TRBV7-8 and TRBJ2-7; D unclear. V was trimmed by 1 base and J by 1 base, leaving 8 bases between them. This CDR3 spans 14 amino acids. The germline gives CDR1 SGHVS, CDR2 FQNEAQ. The CDR3, as DNA: TGTGCCAGCAGCTTAGTCGCAGATTCCTACGAGCAGTACGTC. This sequence encodes CASSLVADSYEQYV.

This chain connects TRBV21-1 to TRBJ1-6. TRBV21-1 is labeled a pseudogene. The CDR3 runs 14 residues. CDR3 sequence reads: CASGGSSYNSPLHF. DNA for the CDR3: TGTGCCAGCGGGGGGAGTTCCTATAATTCACCCCTCCACTTT.

The rearrangement joins TRBV7-6 to TRBJ2-1; 11 bases map to TRBD2. This CDR3 is 16 amino acids long. Germline CDR1 is SGHVS and CDR2 is FNYEAQ. The junction had 13 bases not matched to a gene; V was cut back by 3 bases and J by 12 bases. The CDR3 here is CASSLSSGGNRGGQFF. Written as DNA, the CDR3 is TGTGCCAGCAGCTTGTCTAGCGGGGGGAACAGGGGAGGGCAGTTCTTC.

The rearrangement uses TRBV4-3 and TRBJ2-1; maybe TRBD2 (7 bases). CDR3 length equals 15 residues. CDR1 is LGHNA and CDR2 is YSLEER in the germline V gene. Trimming removed 1 base at V and 4 bases at J, with 11 bases between. Written as DNA, the CDR3 is TGCGCCAGCAGCCAAGTACGGGGGGCTTACAATGAGCAGTTCTTC. Its translation: CASSQVRGAYNEQFF.

This clonotype was counted once. The CDR3 DNA is TGTGCCAGCAGCGTTGGACGGGCAAACACTGAAGCTTTCTTT. Translating it yields CASSVGRANTEAFF. This sequence joins TRBV9 and TRBJ1-1, with D unclear. The CDR3 is 14 residues long. Germline CDR1 reads SGDLS; CDR2 reads YYNGEE. V was cut by 2 bases and J by 2 bases, with 10 bases left in between.

Only one count was recorded for this clonotype. A read error may be the cause here, since a much bigger clone is one base away. The chain joins TRBV27 to TRBJ2-7; 7 nucleotides agree with TRBD1. This CDR3 contains 13 residues. Germline CDR1 is MNHEY and CDR2 is SMNVEV (reference sequence). V lost 6 bases to trimming and J lost 3 bases; unmatched junction nucleotides: 5. In nucleotides, the CDR3 is TGTGCCAGCAGCCCGACAGGGCTCTACGAGCAGTACTTC. Its protein product is CASSPTGLYEQYF.

The rearrangement links TRBV7-2 to TRBJ2-5, with D unclear. CDR3 size: 12 residues. Trimming took 5 bases from V and 7 from J, leaving 11 bases between them. The germline V gene has CDR1 SGHTA and CDR2 FQGNSA. This CDR3 reads CASSPLKRTQYF. Written as DNA, the CDR3 is TGTGCCAGCAGCCCATTAAAGAGGACCCAGTACTTC. The full variable domain, with the rest looked up from reference TRBV7-2 and TRBJ2-5, is GAGVSQSPSNKVTEKGKDVELRCDPISGHTALYWYRQSLGQGLEFLIYFQGNSAPDKSGLPSDRFSAERTGGSVSTLTIQRTQQEDSAVYLCASSPLKRTQYFGPGTRLLVL.

This clonotype was seen a handful of times. In DNA form, the CDR3 reads TGTGCCAGCAGTTTATCAGGGATCGAAGAGACCCAGTACTTC. It codes for CASSLSGIEETQYF. V is TRBV12-3 or TRBV12-4 and J is TRBJ2-5, with a weak D call TRBD1 (5 bases). V was trimmed by 2 bases and J by 3 bases, leaving 10 bases between them. The length of the CDR3 is 14 residues.